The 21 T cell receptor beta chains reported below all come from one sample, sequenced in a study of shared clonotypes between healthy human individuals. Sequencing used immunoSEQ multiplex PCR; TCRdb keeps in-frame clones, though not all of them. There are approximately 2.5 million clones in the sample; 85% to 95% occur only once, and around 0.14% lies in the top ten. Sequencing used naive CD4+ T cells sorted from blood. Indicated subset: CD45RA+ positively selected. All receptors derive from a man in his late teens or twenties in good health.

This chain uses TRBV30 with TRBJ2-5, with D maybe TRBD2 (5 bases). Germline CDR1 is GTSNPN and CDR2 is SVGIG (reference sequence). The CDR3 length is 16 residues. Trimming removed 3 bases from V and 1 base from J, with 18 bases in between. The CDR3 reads CAWRGAERAVQETQYF. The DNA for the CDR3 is TGTGCCTGGAGGGGAGCGGAGAGGGCGGTCCAAGAGACCCAGTACTTC.

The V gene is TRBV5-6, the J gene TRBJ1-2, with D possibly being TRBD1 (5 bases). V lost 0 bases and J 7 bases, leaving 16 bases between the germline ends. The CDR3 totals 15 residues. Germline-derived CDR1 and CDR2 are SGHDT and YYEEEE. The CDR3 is CASSLDAGGIGGYTF. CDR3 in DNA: TGTGCCAGCAGCTTGGATGCGGGGGGAATAGGTGGCTACACCTTC.

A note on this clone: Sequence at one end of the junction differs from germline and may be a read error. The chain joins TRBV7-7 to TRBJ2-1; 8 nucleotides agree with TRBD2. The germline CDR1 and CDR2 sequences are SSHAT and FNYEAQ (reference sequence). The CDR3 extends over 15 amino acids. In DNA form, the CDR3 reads TGTGCTAGCAGCTTGGGGACTAGTATTATATATGAGCAGTTCTTC. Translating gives CASSLGTSIIYEQFF.

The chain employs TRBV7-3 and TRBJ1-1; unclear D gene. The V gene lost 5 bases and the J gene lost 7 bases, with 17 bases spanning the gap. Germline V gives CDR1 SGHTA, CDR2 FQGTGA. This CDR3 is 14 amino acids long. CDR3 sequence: CASSQGGWGGEAFF. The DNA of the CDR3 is TGTGCCAGCAGCCAAGGAGGGTGGGGTGGTGAAGCTTTCTTT. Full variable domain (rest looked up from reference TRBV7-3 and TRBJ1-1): GAGVSQTPSNKVTEKGKYVELRCDPISGHTALYWYRQSLGQGPEFLIYFQGTGAADDSGLPNDRFFAVRPEGSVSTLKIQRTERGDSAVYLCASSQGGWGGEAFFGQGTRLTVV.

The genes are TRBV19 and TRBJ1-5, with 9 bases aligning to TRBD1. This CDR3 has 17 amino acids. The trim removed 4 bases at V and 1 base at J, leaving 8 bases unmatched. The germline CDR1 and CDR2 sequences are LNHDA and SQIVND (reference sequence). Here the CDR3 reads CASSKQGADRSNQPQHF. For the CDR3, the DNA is TGTGCCAGTAGTAAACAGGGGGCAGATCGGAGCAATCAGCCCCAGCATTTT.

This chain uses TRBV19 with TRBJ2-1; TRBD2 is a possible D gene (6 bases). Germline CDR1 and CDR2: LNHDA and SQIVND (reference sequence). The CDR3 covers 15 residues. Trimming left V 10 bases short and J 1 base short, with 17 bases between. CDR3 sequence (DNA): TGTGCCACAGCTTCTAGCGCCGATTCCTACAATGAGCAGTTCTTC. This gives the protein CATASSADSYNEQFF.

This CDR3 reads CASDGERGGRSSYNEQFF. The CDR3 nucleotides read TGTGCCAGCGACGGGGAGCGGGGGGGCCGGAGCTCCTACAATGAGCAGTTCTTC. This chain uses TRBV28 with TRBJ2-1, with 10 bases aligning to TRBD2. The CDR3 is 18 amino acids. Trimming took 8 bases from V and 0 from J; bases not matched to a gene: 13. Per the germline V gene, CDR1 is MDHEN and CDR2 is SYDVKM.

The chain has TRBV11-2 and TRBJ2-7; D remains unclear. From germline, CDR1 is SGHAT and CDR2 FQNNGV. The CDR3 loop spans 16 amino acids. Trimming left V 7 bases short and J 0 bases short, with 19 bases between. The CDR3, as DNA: TGTGCCAGCACCTCAACCCGGGCGGTAAGCTCCTACGAGCAGTACTTC. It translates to CASTSTRAVSSYEQYF. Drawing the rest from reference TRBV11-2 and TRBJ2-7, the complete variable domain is EAGVAQSPRYKIIEKRQSVAFWCNPISGHATLYWYQQILGQGPKLLIQFQNNGVVDDSQLPKDRFSAERLKGVDSTLKIQPAKLEDSAVYLCASTSTRAVSSYEQYFGPGTRLTVT.

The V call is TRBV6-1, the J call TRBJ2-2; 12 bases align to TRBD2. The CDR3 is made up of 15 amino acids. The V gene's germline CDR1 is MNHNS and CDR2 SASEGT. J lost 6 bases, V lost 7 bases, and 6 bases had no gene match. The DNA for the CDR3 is TGTGCCAGCATTCGACTAGCGGGAGATCCCGGGGAGCTGTTTTTT. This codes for CASIRLAGDPGELFF.

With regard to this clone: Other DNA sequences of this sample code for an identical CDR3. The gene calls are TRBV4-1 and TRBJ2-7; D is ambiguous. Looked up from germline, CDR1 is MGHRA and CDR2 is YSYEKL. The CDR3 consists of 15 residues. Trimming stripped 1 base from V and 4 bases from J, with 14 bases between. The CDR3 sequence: CASSQGQSSSYEQYF. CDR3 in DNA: TGCGCCAGCAGCCAAGGGCAGTCGAGCTCTTACGAGCAGTACTTC.

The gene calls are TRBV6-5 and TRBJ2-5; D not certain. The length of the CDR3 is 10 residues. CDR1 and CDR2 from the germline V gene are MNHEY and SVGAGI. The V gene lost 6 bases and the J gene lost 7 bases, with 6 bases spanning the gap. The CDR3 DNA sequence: TGTGCCAGCAGGGAAGGGACCCAGTACTTC. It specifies CASREGTQYF.

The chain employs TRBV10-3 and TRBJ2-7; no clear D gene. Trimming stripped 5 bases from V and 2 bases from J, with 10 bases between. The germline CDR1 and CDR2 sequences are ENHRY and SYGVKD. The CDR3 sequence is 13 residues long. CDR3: CAISQLETYEQYF. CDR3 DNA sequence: TGTGCCATCAGTCAGTTGGAGACCTACGAGCAGTACTTC.

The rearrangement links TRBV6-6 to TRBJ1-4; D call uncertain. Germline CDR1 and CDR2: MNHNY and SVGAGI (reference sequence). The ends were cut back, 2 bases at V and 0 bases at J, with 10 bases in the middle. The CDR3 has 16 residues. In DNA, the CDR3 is TGTGCCAGCAGTTACCCGAACACGGCAACTAATGAAAAACTGTTTTTT. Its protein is CASSYPNTATNEKLFF.

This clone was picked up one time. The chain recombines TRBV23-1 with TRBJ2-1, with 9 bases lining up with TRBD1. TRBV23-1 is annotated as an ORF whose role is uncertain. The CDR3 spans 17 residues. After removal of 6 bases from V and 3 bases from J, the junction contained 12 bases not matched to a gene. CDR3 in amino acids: CASSPTRTGAYYNEQFF. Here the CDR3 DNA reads TGCGCCAGCAGCCCCACGCGGACAGGGGCGTACTACAATGAGCAGTTCTTC.

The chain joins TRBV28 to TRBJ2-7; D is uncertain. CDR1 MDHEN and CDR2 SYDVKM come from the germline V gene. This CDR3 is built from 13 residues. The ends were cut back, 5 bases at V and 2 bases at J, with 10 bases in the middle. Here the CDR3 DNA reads TGTGCCAGCAGTACAATTGGGACCTACGAGCAGTACTTC. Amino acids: CASSTIGTYEQYF.

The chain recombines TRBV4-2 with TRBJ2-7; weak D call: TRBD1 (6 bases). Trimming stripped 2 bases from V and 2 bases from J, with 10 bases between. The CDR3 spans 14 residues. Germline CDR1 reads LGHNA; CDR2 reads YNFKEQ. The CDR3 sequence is CASSQQGWTYEQYF. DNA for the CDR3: TGTGCCAGCAGCCAACAGGGGTGGACCTACGAGCAGTACTTC.

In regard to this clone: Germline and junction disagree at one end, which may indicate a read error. The CDR3 DNA reads as TGCGCCAGCCGCTTCGACAGGGCGACCTACGAGCAGTACTTC. This codes for CASRFDRATYEQYF. The chain couples TRBV5-1 to TRBJ2-7, with 7 positions matching TRBD1. CDR1 and CDR2 (germline): SGHRS, YFSETQ. This CDR3 contains 14 residues.

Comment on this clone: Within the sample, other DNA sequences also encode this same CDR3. CDR3 nucleotides: TGCGCCAGCAGCCCCGGTGGGACCTACGAGCAGTACTTC. Translation gives CASSPGGTYEQYF. This chain connects TRBV5-1 to TRBJ2-7; no firm D call. The CDR3 is 13 amino acids. Between the trimmed V and J ends, which lost 4 bases and 2 bases, there was a span of 10 bases. The V gene's germline CDR1 is SGHRS and CDR2 YFSETQ.

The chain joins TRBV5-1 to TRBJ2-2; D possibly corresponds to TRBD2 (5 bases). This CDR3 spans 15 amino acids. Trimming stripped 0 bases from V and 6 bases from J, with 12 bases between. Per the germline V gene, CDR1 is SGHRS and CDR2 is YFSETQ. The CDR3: CASSLDPGSPGELFF. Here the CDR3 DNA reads TGCGCCAGCAGCTTGGATCCTGGGAGCCCCGGGGAGCTGTTTTTT.

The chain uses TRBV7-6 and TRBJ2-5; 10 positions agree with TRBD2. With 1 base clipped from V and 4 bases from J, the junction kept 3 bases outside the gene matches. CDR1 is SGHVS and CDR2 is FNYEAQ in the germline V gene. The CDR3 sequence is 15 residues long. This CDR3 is CASSLGAGGRETQYF. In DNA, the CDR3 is TGTGCCAGCAGCTTAGGAGCGGGAGGGCGAGAGACCCAGTACTTC.

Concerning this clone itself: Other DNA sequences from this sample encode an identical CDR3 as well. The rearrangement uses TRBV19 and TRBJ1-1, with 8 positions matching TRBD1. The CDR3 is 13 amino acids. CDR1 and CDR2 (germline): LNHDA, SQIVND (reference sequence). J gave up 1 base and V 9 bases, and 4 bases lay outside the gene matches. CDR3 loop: CASRDRGNTEAFF. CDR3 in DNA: TGTGCCAGCCGAGACAGGGGGAACACTGAAGCTTTCTTT.